This T cell receptor beta chain is from a study of yellow fever vaccine responses in identical twins. Findings and caveats of the study: Twins' T cell vaccine responses reportedly looked partly convergent, partly personalized.

Note on this clonotype: Its antigen remains unidentified.

V was clipped by 5 bases and J by 1 base, with 8 bases between them. The length of the CDR3 is 13 residues. The germline V gene has CDR1 LNHNV and CDR2 YYDKDF (reference sequence). One entry per CDR3 protein, called by TCRdb with MiXCR from the RT-PCR reads. Here the sample spans 2,500 to 3,000 distinct CDR3 sequences, 85% to 90% being singletons. The TCR comes from a female donor who received the yellow fever vaccine. The specimen comprised T cells from blood (PBMCs), unsorted or a sorted subset (not recorded which), sampled before or after yellow fever vaccination (not recorded which). The rearrangement links TRBV15 to TRBJ1-1; no clear D. The DNA of the CDR3 is TGTGCCACCAGCCGCGCGACGAACACTGAAGCTTTCTTT. The encoded protein is CATSRATNTEAFF.